The 24 T cell receptor beta chains below all came from one sample that was sequenced in a study of early T cells in non-severe SARS-CoV-2 infection. TCRdb re-called the 5' RACE reads through MiXCR, storing one row per CDR3 protein. The sample yields 90,000 to 120,000 distinct CDR3 sequences, over 8.5% seen once. The sample was whole blood. These receptors came from an adult who was a healthcare worker with PCR-confirmed SARS-CoV-2 infection or an uninfected control (not recorded which).

This clonotype was observed many times. This chain links TRBV28 with TRBJ2-3, with D possibly matching TRBD1 (5 bases). Trimming pared 5 bases from V and 0 bases from J, leaving 24 bases between. This CDR3 comprises 19 residues. Germline CDR1 and CDR2: MDHEN and SYDVKM. The CDR3 DNA is TGTGCCAGCAGTACCCGAGGCAAGACAGCGCTGACTAGCACAGATACGCAGTATTTT. Translated: CASSTRGKTALTSTDTQYF. Filled out from reference TRBV28 and TRBJ2-3, the complete variable domain reads DVKVTQSSRYLVKRTGEKVFLECVQDMDHENMFWYRQDPGLGLRLIYFSYDVKMKEKGDIPEGYSVSREKKERFSLILESASTNQTSMYLCASSTRGKTALTSTDTQYFGPGTRLTVL.

The J gene is TRBJ1-5, the V gene TRBV7-6; TRBD1 might be the D (5 bases). In germline, CDR1 is SGHVS, CDR2 FNYEAQ. V was pared by 5 bases and J by 9 bases, with 17 bases between. The CDR3 loop spans 14 amino acids. CDR3 residues: CASSKLAGYRPQHF. CDR3 nucleotides: TGTGCCAGCAGCAAGCTTGCAGGGTATCGGCCCCAGCATTTT. The full variable domain, rest sourced from reference TRBV7-6 and TRBJ1-5, is GAGVSQSPRYKVTKRGQDVALRCDPISGHVSLYWYRQALGQGPEFLTYFNYEAQQDKSGLPNDRFSAERPEGSISTLTIQRTEQRDSAMYRCASSKLAGYRPQHFGDGTRLSIL.

The chain carries TRBV7-2 and TRBJ2-1; no definite D call. CDR3 length: 12 amino acids. Germline V CDR1 and CDR2: SGHTA, FQGNSA. Deletions cut 4 bases from V and 8 bases from J, with 9 bases between. This chain's CDR3 is CASSSYRHEQFF. CDR3 coding DNA: TGTGCCAGCAGCTCCTACAGACATGAGCAGTTCTTC.

In this sample, this clonotype turned up a few times. The V and J genes are TRBV7-6 and TRBJ2-7; TRBD1 might be the D (6 bases). The germline V and J ends were trimmed by 5 bases and 5 bases, with 13 bases remaining between them. The CDR3 length is 13 residues. CDR1 is SGHVS, CDR2 FNYEAQ, per germline. CDR3 in amino acids: CASSLTGFHEQYF. CDR3 nucleotide sequence: TGTGCCAGCAGCCTGACAGGTTTCCACGAGCAGTACTTC.

This rearrangement joins TRBV7-9 to TRBJ2-6, with 13 positions matching TRBD2. V was pared by 4 bases and J by 4 bases, with 7 bases of the junction left unmatched. This CDR3 is 18 amino acids long. The germline gives CDR1 SEHNR, CDR2 FQNEAQ (reference sequence). For the CDR3, the DNA is TGTGCCAGCAGCTCCCGGACTAGCGGGAGTGGCGGGGCCAACGTCCTGACTTTC. As protein: CASSSRTSGSGGANVLTF.

Comments on this clonotype: With a much larger clone just one base away, this may be a read error. The chain joins TRBV5-1 to TRBJ2-5; D call uncertain. Germline V gene data show CDR1 as SGHRS and CDR2 as YFSETQ. The CDR3 runs to 12 residues. The CDR3 spells CVSSPNKETQYF. The CDR3 DNA follows: TGCGTCAGCAGCCCCAACAAAGAGACCCAGTACTTC.

This clonotype showed up many times. This chain joins TRBV20-1 and TRBJ2-5; 7 nucleotides agree with TRBD1. V was clipped by 3 bases and J by 0 bases; unmatched bases: 7. Germline V gives CDR1 DFQATT, CDR2 SNEGSKA (reference sequence). CDR3 length equals 15 residues. This CDR3 is CSARTYTGDQETQYF. DNA for the CDR3: TGCAGTGCTAGGACATATACAGGGGACCAAGAGACCCAGTACTTC.

The rearrangement uses TRBV9 and TRBJ2-2; 8 positions agree with TRBD2. Looked up from germline, CDR1 is SGDLS and CDR2 is YYNGEE. V lost 7 bases, J lost 5 bases, and 7 bases stayed unmatched. CDR3 length: 14 amino acids. The CDR3 DNA sequence: TGTGCCAGCTGCGCGGGAGGTAGTACCGGGGAGCTGTTTTTT. Its protein product is CASCAGGSTGELFF.

This clonotype was seen at least ten times. The chain combines TRBV3-1 with TRBJ2-7; D is perhaps TRBD2 (5 bases). The V gene lost 1 base and the J gene lost 7 bases, with 11 bases spanning the gap. The CDR3 consists of 13 residues. Germline V gene lookup returns CDR1 LGHDT and CDR2 YNNKEL (reference sequence). The CDR3 protein is CASSQGGLGEQYF. In nucleotides, the CDR3 is TGTGCCAGCAGCCAAGGCGGGTTGGGAGAGCAGTACTTC.

This clonotype was seen a few times. The V gene is TRBV7-9, the J gene TRBJ1-4, with TRBD1 as a possible D gene (5 bases). CDR1 and CDR2 from the germline V gene are SEHNR and FQNEAQ (reference sequence). Trimming cost V 5 bases and J 7 bases, with 20 bases left between them. The CDR3 has 16 residues. The CDR3 sequence: CASSPSFSSGGEKLFF. In DNA form, the CDR3 reads TGTGCCAGCAGCCCCTCGTTTAGCTCTGGGGGTGAAAAACTGTTTTTT.

This clonotype was detected ten times or more. This rearrangement joins TRBV6-5 to TRBJ2-1, with D possibly matching TRBD2 (6 bases). Trimming stripped 2 bases from V and 5 bases from J, with 16 bases between. Germline values: CDR1 MNHEY, CDR2 SVGAGI. The CDR3 extends over 16 amino acids. The DNA of the CDR3 is TGTGCCAGCAGTTACCGTCCACTAGCTGGGAACAATGAGCAGTTCTTC. This gives the protein CASSYRPLAGNNEQFF.

V and J are TRBV28 and TRBJ1-1, with D unresolved. The CDR3 has 13 residues. The V end lost 3 bases, the J end lost 1 base, and 6 bases lay between the germline ends. Germline CDR1 reads MDHEN; CDR2 reads SYDVKM. The CDR3, as DNA: TGTGCCAGCAGTTTTCCCGGGAACACTGAAGCTTTCTTT. This codes for CASSFPGNTEAFF.

This clonotype was seen ten or more times. This sequence joins TRBV20-1 and TRBJ2-7; 11 bases align to TRBD2. The CDR3 runs to 16 residues. The junction had 8 bases not matched to a gene; V was cut back by 0 bases and J by 4 bases. Germline loops: CDR1 DFQATT, CDR2 SNEGSKA (reference sequence). In nucleotides, the CDR3 is TGCAGTGCTAGAGACCTAGATAGCGGGAGGGCGTACGAGCAGTACTTC. As protein: CSARDLDSGRAYEQYF.

The chain carries TRBV28 and TRBJ2-1; D not resolved. This CDR3 comprises 15 residues. Trimming stripped 6 bases from V and 3 bases from J, with 15 bases between. The germline gives CDR1 MDHEN, CDR2 SYDVKM. The DNA for the CDR3 is TGTGCCAGCAGCCGCGGCGGAACCTTCTACAATGAGCAGTTCTTC. The encoded protein is CASSRGGTFYNEQFF.

This clonotype was seen a handful of times. The chain carries TRBV2 and TRBJ1-5; D uncertain. Germline V CDR1 and CDR2: SNHLY, FYNNEI. Trimming pared 5 bases from V and 7 bases from J, leaving 9 bases between. The CDR3 is 12 residues long. The CDR3 region is CASSFGGQPQHF. Written as DNA, the CDR3 is TGTGCCAGCAGTTTCGGCGGCCAGCCCCAGCATTTT.

V usage is TRBV7-7 and J usage is TRBJ2-1; D not resolved. Trimming stripped 3 bases from V and 0 bases from J, with 9 bases between. Germline CDR1 is SSHAT and CDR2 is FNYEAQ (reference sequence). The CDR3 length is 15 residues. The CDR3 bases are TGTGCCAGCAGCTTGTGGGTATCCTCCTACAATGAGCAGTTCTTC. Its protein is CASSLWVSSYNEQFF.

This clonotype has more than one count but fewer than ten. The rearrangement links TRBV7-2 to TRBJ2-7; D is perhaps TRBD2 (5 bases). V lost 3 bases and J lost 7, with 13 bases in between. The CDR3 covers 13 residues. Germline values: CDR1 SGHTA, CDR2 FQGNSA. The CDR3 loop reads CASSLTPGKEQYF. CDR3 nucleotides: TGTGCCAGCAGCTTGACCCCGGGGAAGGAGCAGTACTTC.

This clonotype showed up many times. This chain links TRBV6-6 with TRBJ2-1, with no clear D. The CDR3 totals 11 residues. V was trimmed by 8 bases and J by 16 bases, leaving 18 bases between them. Germline V gives CDR1 MNHNY, CDR2 SVGAGI (reference sequence). DNA for the CDR3: TGTGCCAGCTCCAAACTGGGTGCTAAATTCTTC. It specifies CASSKLGAKFF.

The sample holds many counts of this clonotype. The rearrangement links TRBV5-6 to TRBJ2-3, with no clear D. The CDR3 is made up of 16 amino acids. The germline V gene encodes CDR1 SGHDT and CDR2 YYEEEE. V gave up 2 bases and J gave up 0 bases, with 13 bases separating them. This CDR3 reads CASSLNRLFSTDTQYF. CDR3 bases: TGTGCCAGCAGCTTAAACAGACTCTTTAGCACAGATACGCAGTATTTT.

The chain has TRBV7-6 and TRBJ2-1; 8 nucleotides match TRBD2. Germline trimming cut 2 bases from V and 3 bases from J; bases unmatched to any gene: 6. The V gene's germline CDR1 is SGHVS and CDR2 FNYEAQ. The CDR3 covers 16 residues. The CDR3 sequence is CASSLRSAGGYNEQFF. DNA for the CDR3: TGTGCCAGCAGCTTACGGTCGGCGGGGGGCTACAATGAGCAGTTCTTC.

This clonotype came up many times. V usage is TRBV28 and J usage is TRBJ2-1, with D hard to call. The CDR3 is 12 amino acids. The germline CDR1 and CDR2 sequences are MDHEN and SYDVKM. Trimming pared 5 bases from V and 9 bases from J, leaving 11 bases between. The CDR3 sequence: CASSPLKPEQFF. CDR3 DNA sequence: TGTGCCAGCAGTCCCCTCAAGCCTGAGCAGTTCTTC. Complete variable domain (other parts from reference TRBV28 and TRBJ2-1): DVKVTQSSRYLVKRTGEKVFLECVQDMDHENMFWYRQDPGLGLRLIYFSYDVKMKEKGDIPEGYSVSREKKERFSLILESASTNQTSMYLCASSPLKPEQFFGPGTRLTVL.

Regarding this clonotype: Given a much more abundant clone one base away, this may be a read error. The CDR3 sequence is CAGSVRQGGPGELFF. CDR3 nucleotide sequence: TGTGCCGGCAGTGTCCGACAGGGGGGTCCCGGGGAGCTGTTTTTT. The chain carries TRBV6-1 and TRBJ2-2, with 9 nucleotides matching TRBD1. CDR3 length equals 15 residues. CDR1 MNHNS and CDR2 SASEGT come from the germline V gene.

Turning to this clonotype: This could be a read error, since a much larger clone is one nucleotide away. This rearrangement joins TRBV15 to TRBJ2-1; 7 bases agree with TRBD2. CDR3 length: 15 amino acids. Germline-derived CDR1 and CDR2 are LNHNV and YYDKDF (reference sequence). The CDR3 region has the DNA TGTGTCACCAGCAATGGGAGGGACTCCTACAATGAGCAGTTCTTC. It is translated as CVTSNGRDSYNEQFF.

The chain has TRBV28 and TRBJ2-7; no reliable D call. The V and J ends lost 6 bases and 3 bases respectively, with 15 bases between them. In germline, CDR1 is MDHEN, CDR2 SYDVKM. This CDR3 contains 14 residues. The CDR3 region has the DNA TGTGCCAGCAGCCCGACCACCCCCTACTACGAGCAGTACTTC. This translates into CASSPTTPYYEQYF.